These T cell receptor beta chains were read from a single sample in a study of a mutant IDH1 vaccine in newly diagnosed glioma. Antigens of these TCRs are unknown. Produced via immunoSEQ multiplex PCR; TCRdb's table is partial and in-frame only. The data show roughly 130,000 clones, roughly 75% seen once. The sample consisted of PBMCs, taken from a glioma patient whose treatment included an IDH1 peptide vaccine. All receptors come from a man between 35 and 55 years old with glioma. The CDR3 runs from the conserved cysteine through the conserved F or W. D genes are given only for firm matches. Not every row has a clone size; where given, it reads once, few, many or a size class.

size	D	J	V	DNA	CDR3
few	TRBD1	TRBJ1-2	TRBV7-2	TGTGCCAGCAGCTTAGACAGCAGGGGGCCGTACACCTTC	CASSLDSRGPYTF
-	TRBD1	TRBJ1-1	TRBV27	TGTGCCAGCAACCGGGACAGGGTCAACACTGAAGCTTTCTTT	CASNRDRVNTEAFF
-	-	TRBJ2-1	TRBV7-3	TGTGCCAGCAGCTTACCCGGGAGTCGTGAGCAGTTCTTC	CASSLPGSREQFF
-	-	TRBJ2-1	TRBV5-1	TGCGCCAGCAGCCTCTTAGCGAAGAGCTCCTACAATGAGCAGTTCTTC	CASSLLAKSSYNEQFF
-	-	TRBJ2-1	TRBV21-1	TGTGCCAGCAGCACCGGGACTAGCGGGAGGGCCGGCTCCTACAATGAGCAGTTCTTC	CASSTGTSGRAGSYNEQFF
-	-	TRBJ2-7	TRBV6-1	TGTGCCAGCAGTACAACCGGAGGGTCCTACGAGCAGTACTTC	CASSTTGGSYEQYF
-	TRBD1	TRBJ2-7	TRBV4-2	TGTGCCAGCAGCCAAGGCGGGACAGGGGACTACGAGCAGTACTTC	CASSQGGTGDYEQYF
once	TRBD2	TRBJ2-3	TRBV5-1	TGCGCCAGCAGCCTACGGACTAGCGGTTTTACAGATACGCAGTATTTT	CASSLRTSGFTDTQYF
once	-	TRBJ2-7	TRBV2	TGTGCCGCCCGGAGAAGGGGGTACGAGCAGTACTTC	CAARRRGYEQYF
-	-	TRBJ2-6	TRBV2	TGTGCCAGCGGTTTCTCTGGGGCCAACGTCCTGACTTTC	CASGFSGANVLTF
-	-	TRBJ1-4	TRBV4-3	TGCGCCAGCAGCCAAGATTTCGGGGCTAATGAAAAACTGTTTTTT	CASSQDFGANEKLFF
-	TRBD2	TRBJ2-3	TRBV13	TGTGCCAGCAGCTTAGGGGTCGGGACTAGTCCGTCAGATACGCAGTATTTT	CASSLGVGTSPSDTQYF
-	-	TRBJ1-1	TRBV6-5	TGTGCCAGCAGTTACGTTAGGGTTGAAAACACTGAAGCTTTCTTT	CASSYVRVENTEAFF
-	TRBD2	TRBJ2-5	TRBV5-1	TGCGCCAGCAGCAGAGGACTAGCGGGGGGGCTCAGAGAGACCCAGTACTTC	CASSRGLAGGLRETQYF
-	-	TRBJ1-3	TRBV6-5	TGTGCCAGCAGTTACTCCCGGCCGGGGGCTGGAAACACCATATATTTT	CASSYSRPGAGNTIYF
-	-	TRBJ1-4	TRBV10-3	TGTGCCATCAGTGAGGGCCGGGACGGGCTTGAAAAACTGTTTTTT	CAISEGRDGLEKLFF
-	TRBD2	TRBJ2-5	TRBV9	TGTGCCAGCAGCTCCCGGACTAGCGGGAGGGCCGCAGAGACCCAGTACTTC	CASSSRTSGRAAETQYF
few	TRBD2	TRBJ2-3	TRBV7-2	TGTGCCAGCAGCTTAGTGACTAGCGGGCAGGCGCAGTATTTT	CASSLVTSGQAQYF
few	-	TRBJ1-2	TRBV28	TGTGCCAGCAGCCACCGGGGAGGCTACACCTTC	CASSHRGGYTF
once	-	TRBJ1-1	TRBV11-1	TGTGCCAGCAGCCTCCGTAGTGGGGGGGCCCAGAACACTGAAGCTTTCTTT	CASSLRSGGAQNTEAFF
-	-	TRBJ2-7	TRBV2	TGTCAGACTAGTCCGGGACAACGACACTACGAGCAGTACTTC	CQTSPGQRHYEQYF
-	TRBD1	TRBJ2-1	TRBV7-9	TGTGCCAGCAGCGCGGGACAGGGCTACAATGAGCAGTTCTTC	CASSAGQGYNEQFF
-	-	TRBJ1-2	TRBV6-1	TGTGCCAGCAGTGAAGGGACACACTATGGCTACACCTTC	CASSEGTHYGYTF
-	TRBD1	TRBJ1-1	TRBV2	TGTGCCAGCAGACTAACGGGACAGTTTACTGAAGCTTTCTTT	CASRLTGQFTEAFF
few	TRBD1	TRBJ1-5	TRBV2	TGTGCCAGCAGTGAAAGGACAGGGGAAAATCAGCCCCAGCATTTT	CASSERTGENQPQHF
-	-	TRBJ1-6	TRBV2	TGTGCCAGCAGCTCCCATAACCCCATTTCACCCCTCCACTTT	CASSSHNPISPLHF